This T cell receptor beta chain was found in a study of T cell responses to AZD1222 COVID-19 vaccine. Repertoires were generated with immunoSEQ multiplex PCR, while TCRdb's copy carries only in-frame clones and drops some. This sample has tens of thousands of clones; about 87% occur once, and the top ten carry 5% to 6%. J lost 2 bases, V lost 3 bases, and 1 base had no gene match. This CDR3 is built from 13 residues. Germline CDR1 reads LNHDA; CDR2 reads SQIVND (reference sequence). This specimen was peripheral blood, taken on day 0 of AZD1222 vaccination. The clonotype was recovered from an adult in good health. V and J are TRBV19 and TRBJ2-7, with 7 bases fitting TRBD1. The CDR3 DNA follows: TGTGCCAGTAGTATCGGACAGGCCTACGAGCAGTACTTC. Encoded protein: CASSIGQAYEQYF.